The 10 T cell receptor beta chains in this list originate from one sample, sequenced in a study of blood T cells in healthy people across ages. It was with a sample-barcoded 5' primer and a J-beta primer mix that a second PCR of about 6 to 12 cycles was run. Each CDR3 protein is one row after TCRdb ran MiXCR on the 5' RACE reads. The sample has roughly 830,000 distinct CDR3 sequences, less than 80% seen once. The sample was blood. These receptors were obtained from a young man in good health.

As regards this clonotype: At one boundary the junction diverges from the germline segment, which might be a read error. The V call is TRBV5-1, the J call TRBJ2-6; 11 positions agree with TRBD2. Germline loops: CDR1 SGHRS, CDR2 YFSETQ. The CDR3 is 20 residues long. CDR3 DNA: TGCGCCAGCAGCTTGATCCTAGCGGGGGGCCAACTCTCTGGGGCCAACGTCCTGCCTTTC. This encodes CASSLILAGGQLSGANVLPF. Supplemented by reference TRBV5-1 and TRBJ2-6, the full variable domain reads KAGVTQTPRYLIKTRGQQVTLSCSPISGHRSVSWYQQTPGQGLQFLFEYFSETQRNKGNFPGRFSGRQFSNSRSEMNVSTLELGDSALYLCASSLILAGGQLSGANVLPFGAGSRLTVL.

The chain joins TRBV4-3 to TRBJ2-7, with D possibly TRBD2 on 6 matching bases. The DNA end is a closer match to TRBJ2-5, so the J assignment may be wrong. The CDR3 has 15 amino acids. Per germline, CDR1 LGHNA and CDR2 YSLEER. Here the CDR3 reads CASSQNVGGEETQYF. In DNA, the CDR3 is TGCGCCAGCAGCCAAAACGTTGGAGGGGAAGAGACCCAGTACTTC.

CDR3 DNA sequence: TGCAGCGTAGCCAGGCCTAGCTCCTACGAGCAGTACTTC. It yields the protein CSVARPSSYEQYF. This chain links TRBV29-1 with TRBJ2-7, with D uncertain. The V end was cut by 6 bases, the J end by 0 bases, with 12 bases between. This CDR3 comprises 13 residues. Germline V gives CDR1 SQVTM, CDR2 ANQGSEA.

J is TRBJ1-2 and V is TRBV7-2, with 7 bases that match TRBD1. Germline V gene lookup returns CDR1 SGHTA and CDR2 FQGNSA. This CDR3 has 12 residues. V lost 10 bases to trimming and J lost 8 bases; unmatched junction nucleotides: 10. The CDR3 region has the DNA TGTGCCACCAAACCCCAGGGGGAGGGCTACACCTTC. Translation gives CATKPQGEGYTF.

CDR3 loop: CASSARRSGANVLTF. The CDR3 DNA reads as TGTGCCAGCAGCGCACGTCGCTCTGGGGCCAACGTCCTGACTTTC. V and J are TRBV7-9 and TRBJ2-6; D ambiguous. V gave up 5 bases and J gave up 0 bases, with 8 bases separating them. Germline CDR1 and CDR2: SEHNR and FQNEAQ (reference sequence). CDR3 length equals 15 residues.

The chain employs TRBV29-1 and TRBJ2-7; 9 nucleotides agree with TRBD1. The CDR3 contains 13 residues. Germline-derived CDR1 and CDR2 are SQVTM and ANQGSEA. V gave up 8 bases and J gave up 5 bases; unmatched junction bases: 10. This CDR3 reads CSISGTGYNEQYF. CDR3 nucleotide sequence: TGCAGCATATCCGGGACAGGGTATAACGAGCAGTACTTC.

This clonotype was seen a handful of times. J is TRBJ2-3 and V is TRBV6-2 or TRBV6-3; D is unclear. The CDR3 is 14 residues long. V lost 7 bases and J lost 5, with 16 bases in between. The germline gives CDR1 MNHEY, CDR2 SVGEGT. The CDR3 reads CASTLYGSEDTQYF. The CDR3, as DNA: TGTGCCAGCACCCTCTACGGGTCAGAAGATACGCAGTATTTT.

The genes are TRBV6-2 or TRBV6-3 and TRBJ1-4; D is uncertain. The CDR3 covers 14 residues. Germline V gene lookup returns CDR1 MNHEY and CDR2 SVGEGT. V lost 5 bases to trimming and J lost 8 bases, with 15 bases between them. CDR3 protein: CASSPARVREKLFF. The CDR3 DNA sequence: TGTGCCAGCAGTCCAGCCCGAGTACGCGAAAAACTGTTTTTT.

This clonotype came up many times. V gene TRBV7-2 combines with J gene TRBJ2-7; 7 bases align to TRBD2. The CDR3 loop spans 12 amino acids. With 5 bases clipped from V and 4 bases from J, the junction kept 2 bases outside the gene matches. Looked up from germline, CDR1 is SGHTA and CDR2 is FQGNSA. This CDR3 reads CASSLSGYEQYF. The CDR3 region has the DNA TGTGCCAGCAGCCTTAGCGGGTACGAGCAGTACTTC.

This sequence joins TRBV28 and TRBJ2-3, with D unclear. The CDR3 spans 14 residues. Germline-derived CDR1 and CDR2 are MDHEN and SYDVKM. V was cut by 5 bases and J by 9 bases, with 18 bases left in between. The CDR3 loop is CASSTLNTRRTQYF. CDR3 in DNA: TGTGCCAGCAGTACACTTAATACCAGAAGGACGCAGTATTTT.